One and the same sample provided the 6 T cell receptor beta chains below, sequenced in a study of cytomegalovirus exposure and HLA in healthy donors. Measured with immunoSEQ multiplex PCR; TCRdb has only the in-frame clones, and not every one. The table includes tens of thousands of clones, 90% to 97% detected once. What was sequenced was PBMCs. The receptor source for this set is a young man in good health and CMV-seropositive.

The V and J genes are TRBV30 and TRBJ2-1; D remains unclear. V was pared by 3 bases and J by 2 bases, with 11 bases between. This CDR3 region has 14 residues. The germline V gene encodes CDR1 GTSNPN and CDR2 SVGIG (reference sequence). The CDR3 spells CAWSADIAYNEQFF. The CDR3, as DNA: TGTGCCTGGAGCGCTGACATCGCCTACAATGAGCAGTTCTTC.

The gene calls are TRBV19 and TRBJ1-3; 7 bases map to TRBD1. The CDR3 consists of 13 residues. V lost 8 bases and J lost 4; bases outside the gene matches: 5. Germline CDR1 reads LNHDA; CDR2 reads SQIVND (reference sequence). CDR3 DNA: TGTGCCAGTTCCCCGGACAGGGGAAACACCATATATTTT. Translating it yields CASSPDRGNTIYF.

The sample holds one count of this clone. This chain connects TRBV27 to TRBJ1-2; D is perhaps TRBD1 (5 bases). Germline V gives CDR1 MNHEY, CDR2 SMNVEV (reference sequence). The CDR3 consists of 14 residues. The ends were cut back, 5 bases at V and 6 bases at J, with 16 bases in the middle. The CDR3 reads CASSPQTEADGYTF. The CDR3 coding sequence is TGTGCCAGCAGTCCCCAGACAGAGGCGGATGGCTACACCTTC.

V usage is TRBV6-4 and J usage is TRBJ2-1; TRBD2 matches 10 bases. CDR3 length: 15 residues. Germline CDR1 and CDR2: MRHNA and SNTAGT. V gave up 5 bases and J gave up 4 bases; unmatched junction bases: 5. CDR3 region: CASSLTSGTYNEQFF. As DNA, the CDR3 is TGTGCCAGCAGTCTTACTAGCGGGACATACAATGAGCAGTTCTTC.

The chain links TRBV4-1 to TRBJ2-7; a weak D match, TRBD2 (5 bases). The V and J ends lost 0 bases and 4 bases respectively, with 13 bases between them. CDR3 size: 15 residues. Per germline, CDR1 MGHRA and CDR2 YSYEKL. The DNA for the CDR3 is TGCGCCAGCAGCCAAGATCCCGGGAAGAGATACGAGCAGTACTTC. Encoded protein: CASSQDPGKRYEQYF.

The chain is built from TRBV5-1 and TRBJ2-3, with 8 bases that match TRBD2. J gave up 3 bases and V 2 bases, and 2 bases lay outside the gene matches. The CDR3 has 14 residues. Germline V gives CDR1 SGHRS, CDR2 YFSETQ. In nucleotides, the CDR3 is TGCGCCAGCAGCTTAGCGGGAGAAACAGATACGCAGTATTTT. Residues: CASSLAGETDTQYF.